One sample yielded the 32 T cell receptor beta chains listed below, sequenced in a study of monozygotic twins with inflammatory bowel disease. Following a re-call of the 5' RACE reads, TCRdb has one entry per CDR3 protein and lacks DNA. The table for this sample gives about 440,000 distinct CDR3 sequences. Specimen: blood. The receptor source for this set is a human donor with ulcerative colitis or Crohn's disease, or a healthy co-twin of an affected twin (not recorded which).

This CDR3 reads CASSLGTLGAGNTIYF. The V gene is TRBV7-9, the J gene TRBJ1-3; lacking DNA, the TRBD1 call made by TCRdb goes unchecked. CDR1 and CDR2 (germline): SEHNR, FQNEAQ (reference sequence). The CDR3 sequence is 16 residues long.

CDR3: CASSLGDRGLYGYTF. The chain combines TRBV5-4 with TRBJ1-2; the TRBD1 assignment by TCRdb is unverifiable without DNA. CDR3 length: 15 amino acids. Germline loops: CDR1 SGHNT, CDR2 YYREEE (reference sequence).

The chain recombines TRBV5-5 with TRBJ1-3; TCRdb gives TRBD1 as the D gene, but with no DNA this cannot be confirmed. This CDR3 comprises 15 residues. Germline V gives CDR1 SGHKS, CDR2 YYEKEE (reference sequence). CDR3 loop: CASSRQGASGNTIYF.

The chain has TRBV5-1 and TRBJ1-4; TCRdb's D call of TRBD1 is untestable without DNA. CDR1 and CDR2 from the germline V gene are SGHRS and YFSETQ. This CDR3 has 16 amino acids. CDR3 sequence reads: CASSLDGQGNNEKLFF. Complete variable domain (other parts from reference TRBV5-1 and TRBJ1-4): KAGVTQTPRYLIKTRGQQVTLSCSPISGHRSVSWYQQTPGQGLQFLFEYFSETQRNKGNFPGRFSGRQFSNSRSEMNVSTLELGDSALYLCASSLDGQGNNEKLFFGSGTQLSVL.

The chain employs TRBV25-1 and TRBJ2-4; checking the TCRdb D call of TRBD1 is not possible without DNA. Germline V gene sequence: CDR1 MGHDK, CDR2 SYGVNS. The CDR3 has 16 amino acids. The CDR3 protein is CASSPGGGKAKNIQYF.

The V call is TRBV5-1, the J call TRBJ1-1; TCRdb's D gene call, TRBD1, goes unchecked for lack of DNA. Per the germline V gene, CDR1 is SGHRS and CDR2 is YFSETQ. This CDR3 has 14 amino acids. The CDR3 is CASSRSGENTEAFF.

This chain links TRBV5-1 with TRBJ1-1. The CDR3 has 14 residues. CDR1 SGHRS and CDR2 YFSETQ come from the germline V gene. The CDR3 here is CASSLAGRDTEAFF.

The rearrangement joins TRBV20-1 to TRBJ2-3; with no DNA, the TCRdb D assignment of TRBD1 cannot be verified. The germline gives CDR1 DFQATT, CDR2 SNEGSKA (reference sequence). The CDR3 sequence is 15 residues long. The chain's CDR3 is CSATDRGPSTDTQYF.

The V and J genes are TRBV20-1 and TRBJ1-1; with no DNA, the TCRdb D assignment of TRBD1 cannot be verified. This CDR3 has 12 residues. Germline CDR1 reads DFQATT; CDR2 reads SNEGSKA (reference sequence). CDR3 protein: CSARAMTELAFF.

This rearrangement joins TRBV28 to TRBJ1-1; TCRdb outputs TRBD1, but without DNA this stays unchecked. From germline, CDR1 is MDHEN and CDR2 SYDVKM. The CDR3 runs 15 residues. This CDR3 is CASSSTTALNTEAFF.

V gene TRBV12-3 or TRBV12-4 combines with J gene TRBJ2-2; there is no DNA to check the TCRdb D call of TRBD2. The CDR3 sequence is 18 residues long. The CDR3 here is CASRYGLAGARGTGELFF.

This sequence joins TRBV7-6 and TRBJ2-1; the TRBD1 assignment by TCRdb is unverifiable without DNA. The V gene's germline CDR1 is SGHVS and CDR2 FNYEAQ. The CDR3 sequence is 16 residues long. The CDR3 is CASSEVGQVPYNEQFF.

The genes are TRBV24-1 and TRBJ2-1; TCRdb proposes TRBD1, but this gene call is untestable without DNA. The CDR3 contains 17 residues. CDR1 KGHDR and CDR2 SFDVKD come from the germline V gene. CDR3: CATSETDGNPSYNEQFF.

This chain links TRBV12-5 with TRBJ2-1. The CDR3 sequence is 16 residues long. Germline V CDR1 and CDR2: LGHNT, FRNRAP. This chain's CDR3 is CASGSLSGGSYNEQFF. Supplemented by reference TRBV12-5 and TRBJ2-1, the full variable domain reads DARVTQTPRHKVTEMGQEVTMRCQPILGHNTVFWYRQTMMQGLELLAYFRNRAPLDDSGMPKDRFSAEMPDATLATLKIQPSEPRDSAVYFCASGSLSGGSYNEQFFGPGTRLTVL.

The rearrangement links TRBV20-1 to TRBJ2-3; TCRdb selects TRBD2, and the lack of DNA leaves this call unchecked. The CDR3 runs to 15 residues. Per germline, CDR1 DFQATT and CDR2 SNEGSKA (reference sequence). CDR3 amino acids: CSAGLAGRGTDTQYF.

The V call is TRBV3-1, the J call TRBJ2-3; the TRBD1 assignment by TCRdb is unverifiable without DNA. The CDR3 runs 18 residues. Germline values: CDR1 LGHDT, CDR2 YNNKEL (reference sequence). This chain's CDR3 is CASSQDVGGAFFTDTQYF.

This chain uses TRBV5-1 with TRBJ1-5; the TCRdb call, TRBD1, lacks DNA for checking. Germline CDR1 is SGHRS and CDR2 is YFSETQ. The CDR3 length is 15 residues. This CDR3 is CASSQAGSSNQPQHF.

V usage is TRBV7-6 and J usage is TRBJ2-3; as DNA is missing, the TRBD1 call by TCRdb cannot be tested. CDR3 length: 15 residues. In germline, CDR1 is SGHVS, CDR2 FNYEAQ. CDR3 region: CASSPYGGSTDTQYF.

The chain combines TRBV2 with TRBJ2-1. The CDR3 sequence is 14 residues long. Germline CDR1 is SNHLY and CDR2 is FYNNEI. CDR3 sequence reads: CASSEARHYNEQFF.

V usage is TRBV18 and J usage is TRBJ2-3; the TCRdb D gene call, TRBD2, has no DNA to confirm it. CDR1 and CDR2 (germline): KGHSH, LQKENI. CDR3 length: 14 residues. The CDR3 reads CASSPGLPTDTQYF.

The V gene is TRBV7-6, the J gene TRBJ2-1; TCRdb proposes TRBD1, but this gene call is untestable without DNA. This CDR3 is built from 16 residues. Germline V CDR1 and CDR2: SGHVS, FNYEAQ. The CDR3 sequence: CASSPARQGKYNEQFF.

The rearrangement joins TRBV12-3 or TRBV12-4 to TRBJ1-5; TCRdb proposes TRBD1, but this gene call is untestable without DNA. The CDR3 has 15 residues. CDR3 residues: CASSFFRDSNQPQHF.

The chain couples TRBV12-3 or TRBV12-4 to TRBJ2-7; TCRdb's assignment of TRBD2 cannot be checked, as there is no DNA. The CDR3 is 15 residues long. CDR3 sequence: CASSSPVAASFEQYF.

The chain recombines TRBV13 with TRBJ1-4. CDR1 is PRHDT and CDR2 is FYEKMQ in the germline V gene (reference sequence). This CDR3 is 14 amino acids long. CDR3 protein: CASSSQERDEKLFF.

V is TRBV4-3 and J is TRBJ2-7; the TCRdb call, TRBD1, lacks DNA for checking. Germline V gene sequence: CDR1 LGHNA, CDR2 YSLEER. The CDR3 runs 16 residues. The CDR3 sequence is CASSQDRGAGWYEQYF.

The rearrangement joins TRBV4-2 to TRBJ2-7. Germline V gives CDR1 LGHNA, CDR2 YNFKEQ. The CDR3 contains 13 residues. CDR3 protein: CASSPNLLDEQYF.

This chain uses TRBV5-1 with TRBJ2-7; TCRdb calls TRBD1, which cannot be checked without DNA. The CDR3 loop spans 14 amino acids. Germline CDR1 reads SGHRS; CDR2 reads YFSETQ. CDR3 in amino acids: CASSAGVLSYEQYF.

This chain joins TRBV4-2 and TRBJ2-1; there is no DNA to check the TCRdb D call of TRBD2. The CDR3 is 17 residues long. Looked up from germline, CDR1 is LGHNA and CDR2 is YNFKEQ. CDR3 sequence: CASSKSQTSGGADEQFF.

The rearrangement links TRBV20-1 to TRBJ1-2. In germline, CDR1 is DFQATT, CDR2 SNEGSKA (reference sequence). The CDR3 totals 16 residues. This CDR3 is CSARPVQDPPDYGYTF.

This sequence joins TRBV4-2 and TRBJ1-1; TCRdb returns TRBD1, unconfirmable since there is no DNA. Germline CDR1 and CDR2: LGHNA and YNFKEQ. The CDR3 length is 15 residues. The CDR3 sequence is CASSLAGTLNTEAFF.

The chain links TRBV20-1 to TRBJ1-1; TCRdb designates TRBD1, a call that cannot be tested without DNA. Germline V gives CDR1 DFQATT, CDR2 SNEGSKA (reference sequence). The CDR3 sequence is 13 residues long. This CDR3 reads CSAAQGTPYEAFF.

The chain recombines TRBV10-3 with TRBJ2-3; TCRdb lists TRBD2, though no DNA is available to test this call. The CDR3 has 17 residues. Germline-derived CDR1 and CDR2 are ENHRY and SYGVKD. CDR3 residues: CAISDLAGRGGRDTQYF.